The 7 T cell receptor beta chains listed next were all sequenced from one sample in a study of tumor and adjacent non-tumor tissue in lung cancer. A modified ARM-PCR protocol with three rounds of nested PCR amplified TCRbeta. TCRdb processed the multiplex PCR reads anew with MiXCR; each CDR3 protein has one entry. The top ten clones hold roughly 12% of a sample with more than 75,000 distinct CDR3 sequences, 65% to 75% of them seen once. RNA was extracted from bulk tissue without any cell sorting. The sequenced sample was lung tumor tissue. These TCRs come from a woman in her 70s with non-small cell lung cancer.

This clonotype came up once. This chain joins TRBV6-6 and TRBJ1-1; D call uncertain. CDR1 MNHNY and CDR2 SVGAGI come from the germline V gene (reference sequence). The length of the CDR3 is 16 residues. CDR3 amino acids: CTSRHTPFGVNTEAFF. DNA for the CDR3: TGTACAAGCAGACACACCCCCTTCGGAGTGAACACTGAAGCTTTCTTT.

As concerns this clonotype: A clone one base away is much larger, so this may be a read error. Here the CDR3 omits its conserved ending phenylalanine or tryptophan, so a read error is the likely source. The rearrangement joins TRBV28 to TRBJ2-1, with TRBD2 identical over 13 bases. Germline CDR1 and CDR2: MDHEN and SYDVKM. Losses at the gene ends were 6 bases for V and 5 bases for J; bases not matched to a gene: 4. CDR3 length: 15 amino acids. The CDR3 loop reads CASSGTSGNHNEQFY. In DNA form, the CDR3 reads TGTGCCAGCAGCGGGACTAGCGGGAACCACAATGAGCAGTTCTAC.

In DNA form, the CDR3 reads TGCGCCAGCAGCTTGGTGGGAGATTTCGACAATGAGCAGTTCTTC. Amino acids: CASSLVGDFDNEQFF. The J gene is TRBJ2-1, the V gene TRBV5-1, with D possibly matching TRBD2 (5 bases). CDR3 size: 15 residues. Deletions cut 0 bases from V and 5 bases from J, with 12 bases between. Germline loops: CDR1 SGHRS, CDR2 YFSETQ.

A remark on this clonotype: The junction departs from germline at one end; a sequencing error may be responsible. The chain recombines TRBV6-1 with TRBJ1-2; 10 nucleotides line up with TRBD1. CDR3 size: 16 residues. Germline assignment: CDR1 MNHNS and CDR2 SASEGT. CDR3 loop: CATTPGQGLYYHGYSF. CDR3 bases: TGTGCCACTACCCCGGGACAGGGGTTATATTACCATGGATACAGCTTC.

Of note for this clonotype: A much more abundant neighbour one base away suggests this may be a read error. In nucleotides, the CDR3 is TGCAGCGGGGCCGCGGGGGAGACCCAGTACTTC. Amino acid sequence: CSGAAGETQYF. The chain joins TRBV20-1 to TRBJ2-5, with D perhaps matching TRBD2 (6 bases). This CDR3 contains 11 residues. CDR1 is DFQATT and CDR2 is SNEGSKA in the germline V gene (reference sequence).

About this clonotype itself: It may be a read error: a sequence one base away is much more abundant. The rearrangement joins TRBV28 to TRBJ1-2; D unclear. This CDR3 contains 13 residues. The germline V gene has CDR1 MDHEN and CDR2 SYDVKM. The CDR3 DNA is TGTGCCAGCAGTTTAGTCGGGAAATATGGCCACACCTTC. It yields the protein CASSLVGKYGHTF.

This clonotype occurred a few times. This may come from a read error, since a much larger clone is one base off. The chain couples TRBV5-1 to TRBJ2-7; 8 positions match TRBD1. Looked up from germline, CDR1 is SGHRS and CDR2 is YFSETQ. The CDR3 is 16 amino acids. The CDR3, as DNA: TGCGCCAGCAGCATAGGAGGGACAGGTACTACCTACGGGCAGTACTTC. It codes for CASSIGGTGTTYGQYF. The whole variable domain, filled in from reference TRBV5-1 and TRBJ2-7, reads KAGVTQTPRYLIKTRGQQVTLSCSPISGHRSVSWYQQTPGQGLQFLFEYFSETQRNKGNFPGRFSGRQFSNSRSEMNVSTLELGDSALYLCASSIGGTGTTYGQYFGPGTRLTVT.